This T cell receptor (beta chain) was recovered during a study of T cell repertoires in cytomegalovirus infection. The wider study: CMV infection and matching HLA type were both indicated by public TCR beta signatures. Findings and caveats of the study: The cumulative frequency of public TCR beta families distinguished individuals who carried CMV together with the relevant HLA.

TCRdb re-called the reads with MiXCR, one entry per CDR3 protein. The table shows about 51,000 distinct CDR3 sequences, with around 20% occurring only once. Note on this clonotype: The antigen remains unidentified.

Looked up from germline, CDR1 is MNHNY and CDR2 is SVGAGI (reference sequence). The CDR3 consists of 15 residues. V was pared by 0 bases and J by 2 bases, with 9 bases between. This receptor was obtained from a human donor in good health (CMV status not recorded). Some clones in this sample may be carry-over from other donors' samples. The sample was CD8+ T cells from cultured PBMCs, taken from culture after CMV antigen stimulation. The V and J genes are TRBV6-6 and TRBJ2-3, with a possible D match to TRBD2 (5 bases). CDR3 protein: CASSYSGLSTDTQYF. The CDR3 region has the DNA TGTGCCAGCAGTTACTCCGGACTTTCCACAGATACGCAGTATTTT.